A single sample gave rise to the 25 T cell receptor beta chains below, sequenced in a study of T cells after posttransplantation cyclophosphamide (TCRdb year 2016). Library preparation used the immunoSEQ multiplex PCR assay. TCRdb carries this immuneACCESS record with in-frame sequences only. Its versions omit some clonotypes, under half of them owing to an unresolved V gene in the studies checked, with the rest unexplained. Across this sample, tens of thousands of clones were tabulated and none appeared just once. Approximately 6.3% of the sample is held by the ten biggest clonotypes. The sample was PBMCs. The receptors come from a man younger than 45 in good health and a related stem cell transplant donor.

This clone was recorded many times. The genes are TRBV6-1 and TRBJ2-1; weak D call: TRBD1 (5 bases). Deletions cut 0 bases from V and 0 bases from J, with 9 bases between. This CDR3 region has 16 residues. Germline loops: CDR1 MNHNS, CDR2 SASEGT. The CDR3 sequence is CASSEATRASYNEQFF. For the CDR3, the DNA is TGTGCCAGCAGTGAAGCTACCAGGGCCTCCTACAATGAGCAGTTCTTC.

This clone occurred many times. V and J are TRBV2 and TRBJ1-2, with D possibly matching TRBD1 (5 bases). Trimming took 3 bases from V and 7 from J, leaving 24 bases between them. The V gene's germline CDR1 is SNHLY and CDR2 FYNNEI. This CDR3 has 17 residues. CDR3 DNA sequence: TGTGCCAGCAGTGAGTTTCTATCTCAGGGAGCACGTTTTGGCTACACCTTC. Encoded protein: CASSEFLSQGARFGYTF.

A word on this clone: This sample includes further DNA sequences coding for the same CDR3. The chain couples TRBV28 to TRBJ1-5; no clear D gene. Looked up from germline, CDR1 is MDHEN and CDR2 is SYDVKM. This CDR3 comprises 16 residues. The V end was cut by 6 bases, the J end by 4 bases, with 19 bases between. CDR3: CASSPRGEGTNQPQHF. The CDR3 nucleotides are TGTGCCAGCAGCCCCCGGGGTGAGGGCACTAATCAGCCCCAGCATTTT.

This clone was counted ten times or more. CDR3 protein: CASSLSTAYTF. DNA for the CDR3: TGTGCCAGCAGTTTAAGCACAGCCTACACCTTC. The chain couples TRBV28 to TRBJ1-2; D uncertain. The CDR3 is 11 amino acids. Per germline, CDR1 MDHEN and CDR2 SYDVKM. The ends were cut back, 2 bases at V and 10 bases at J, with 8 bases in the middle.

The rearrangement links TRBV29-1 to TRBJ1-5; maybe TRBD1 (5 bases). V was cut by 7 bases and J by 11 bases, with 15 bases left in between. CDR3 length: 11 amino acids. The germline V gene has CDR1 SQVTM and CDR2 ANQGSEA. DNA of the CDR3: TGCAGCGCCGAAAGGGGCGGATCCCAGCATTTT. The encoded protein is CSAERGGSQHF.

This clone was found many times. The chain carries TRBV5-1 and TRBJ2-1; 7 bases fit TRBD1. CDR3 length equals 15 residues. V was pared by 3 bases and J by 1 base, with 4 bases of the junction left unmatched. The germline gives CDR1 SGHRS, CDR2 YFSETQ. CDR3 in DNA: TGCGCCAGCAGCTCCGGGACAGCTTCCTACAATGAGCAGTTCTTC. Encoded protein: CASSSGTASYNEQFF. The whole variable domain, remainder taken from reference TRBV5-1 and TRBJ2-1, is KAGVTQTPRYLIKTRGQQVTLSCSPISGHRSVSWYQQTPGQGLQFLFEYFSETQRNKGNFPGRFSGRQFSNSRSEMNVSTLELGDSALYLCASSSGTASYNEQFFGPGTRLTVL.

The sample holds many counts of this clone. The chain couples TRBV12-3 or TRBV12-4 to TRBJ2-2; 7 bases map to TRBD1. The CDR3 is 13 residues long. The V segment lost 6 bases and the J segment 7 bases; nucleotides outside the gene matches: 5. For the CDR3, the DNA is TGTGCCAGCAGGCAGGGGGTGGTCGGGGAGCTGTTTTTT. Its translation: CASRQGVVGELFF.

This clone showed up many times. The genes are TRBV14 and TRBJ2-7, with a weak D call TRBD1 (6 bases). CDR3 length: 14 amino acids. The V end was cut by 4 bases, the J end by 6 bases, with 16 bases between. Germline assignment: CDR1 SGHDN and CDR2 FVKESK. CDR3 DNA: TGTGCCAGCAGCCCCCGAAGCAGGGGCGGCGAGCAGTACTTC. This sequence encodes CASSPRSRGGEQYF.

This clone was seen many times. The chain joins TRBV10-3 to TRBJ1-6, with 8 bases that match TRBD1. This CDR3 spans 17 amino acids. V lost 0 bases and J lost 5; bases outside the gene matches: 6. Germline lookup yields CDR1 ENHRY and CDR2 SYGVKD. The DNA for the CDR3 is TGTGCCATCAGTGAGTCAGGCAGGACAGGGAATAATTCACCCCTCCACTTT. Its translation: CAISESGRTGNNSPLHF.

The chain joins TRBV12-3 or TRBV12-4 to TRBJ2-3, with TRBD2 identical over 7 bases. V was pared by 0 bases and J by 4 bases, with 4 bases of the junction left unmatched. The CDR3 length is 15 residues. CDR3 region: CASSLAGGMSDTQYF. The CDR3 coding sequence is TGTGCCAGCAGTTTAGCGGGGGGGATGTCAGATACGCAGTATTTT.

The J gene is TRBJ2-3, the V gene TRBV4-2; 14 positions match TRBD2. The CDR3 runs to 18 residues. Trimming took 4 bases from V and 4 from J; bases not matched to a gene: 10. Germline V CDR1 and CDR2: LGHNA, YNFKEQ. Here the CDR3 reads CASSPGVTSGGVADTQYF. CDR3 DNA: TGTGCCAGCAGCCCTGGGGTGACTAGCGGGGGGGTGGCAGATACGCAGTATTTT.

This clone has ten or more counts. This sequence joins TRBV6-1 and TRBJ1-6; unclear D gene. From germline, CDR1 is MNHNS and CDR2 SASEGT. CDR3 size: 15 residues. The ends were cut back, 6 bases at V and 0 bases at J, with 9 bases in the middle. CDR3 loop: CASSLTSSYNSPLHF. The CDR3 region has the DNA TGTGCCAGCAGCCTAACGAGCTCCTATAATTCACCCCTCCACTTT.

This clone appeared many times. The chain recombines TRBV12-3 or TRBV12-4 with TRBJ2-7; TRBD2 matches 7 bases. CDR3 size: 16 residues. The V and J ends lost 3 bases and 5 bases, in that order; junction bases with no gene match: 13. CDR3 sequence: CASSLGGTRLTDEQYF. Here the CDR3 DNA reads TGTGCCAGCAGTTTGGGGGGGACTCGCCTTACGGACGAGCAGTACTTC.

This clone was counted many times. The V call is TRBV4-1, the J call TRBJ1-1; no reliable D call. Germline V gene data show CDR1 as MGHRA and CDR2 as YSYEKL. Trimming left V 1 base short and J 0 bases short, with 6 bases between. The length of the CDR3 is 14 residues. The CDR3 protein is CASSQGLLNTEAFF. Here the CDR3 DNA reads TGCGCCAGCAGCCAAGGTCTCCTGAACACTGAAGCTTTCTTT.

This chain joins TRBV27 and TRBJ1-5, with TRBD1 as a possible D gene (6 bases). The length of the CDR3 is 13 residues. Germline V gene data show CDR1 as MNHEY and CDR2 as SMNVEV (reference sequence). Deletions cut 4 bases from V and 5 bases from J, with 9 bases between. This CDR3 reads CASSSQGYQPQHF. CDR3 nucleotide sequence: TGTGCCAGCAGTTCACAGGGTTATCAGCCCCAGCATTTT.

In this sample, this clone turned up many times. The chain joins TRBV5-1 to TRBJ1-1; D ambiguous. Between the trimmed V and J ends, which lost 1 base and 1 base, there was a span of 8 bases. CDR1 and CDR2 (germline): SGHRS, YFSETQ. The CDR3 spans 14 residues. CDR3 amino acids: CASSLRQSNTEAFF. The CDR3, as DNA: TGCGCCAGCAGCTTGAGGCAGTCGAACACTGAAGCTTTCTTT.

This clone has ten or more counts. The chain employs TRBV6-1 and TRBJ2-7; D possibly corresponds to TRBD2 (5 bases). This CDR3 spans 13 amino acids. The germline V gene encodes CDR1 MNHNS and CDR2 SASEGT. V was pared by 6 bases and J by 8 bases, with 17 bases between. This chain's CDR3 is CASSSDGDTQQYF. The DNA for the CDR3 is TGTGCCAGCAGCTCGGACGGGGATACACAGCAGTACTTC.

The CDR3 region is CASSLDWGQGRYNSPLHF. CDR3 nucleotides: TGTGCCAGCAGCTTAGATTGGGGACAAGGCCGTTATAATTCACCCCTCCACTTT. The chain recombines TRBV11-3 with TRBJ1-6; D might be TRBD1 (6 bases). Trimming pared 0 bases from V and 4 bases from J, leaving 16 bases between. CDR1 and CDR2 from the germline V gene are SGHNT and YENEEA. CDR3 length: 18 amino acids.

This clone appeared a few times. The chain is built from TRBV27 and TRBJ1-2; no definite D call. Germline CDR1 reads MNHEY; CDR2 reads SMNVEV (reference sequence). This CDR3 is 14 amino acids long. Between the trimmed V and J ends, which lost 6 bases and 4 bases, there was a span of 15 bases. CDR3 protein: CASRGSSKVYGYTF. CDR3 DNA sequence: TGTGCCAGCAGAGGTTCCAGTAAGGTCTATGGCTACACCTTC.

This chain links TRBV12-5 with TRBJ2-5; D unclear. V was cut by 5 bases and J by 5 bases, with 33 bases left in between. The germline V gene has CDR1 LGHNT and CDR2 FRNRAP. The CDR3 sequence is 20 residues long. The CDR3 region has the DNA TGTGCTAGTGGTCCACGTACTCCCATCTTGACCGAGGTGACTTCCGAGACCCAGTACTTC. Its translation: CASGPRTPILTEVTSETQYF.

This clone was observed many times. The rearrangement joins TRBV19 to TRBJ1-6; tentatively, D is TRBD1 (5 bases). V gave up 3 bases and J gave up 8 bases, with 14 bases separating them. The CDR3 extends over 15 amino acids. Germline V lookup: CDR1 LNHDA, CDR2 SQIVND (reference sequence). The CDR3 DNA reads as TGTGCCAGTAGTATTTCCGCCAGGGTTGATTCACCCCTCCACTTT. This sequence encodes CASSISARVDSPLHF.

This chain uses TRBV5-1 with TRBJ2-3; perhaps TRBD2 as D (7 bases). V was pared by 1 base and J by 4 bases, with 10 bases between. CDR1 is SGHRS, CDR2 YFSETQ, per germline. This CDR3 comprises 14 residues. This chain's CDR3 is CASSLSGGPDTQYF. DNA for the CDR3: TGCGCCAGCAGCTTGTCGGGGGGCCCAGATACGCAGTATTTT.

This clone showed up many times. CDR3 sequence reads: CASSLDSRAGQVYEQYF. DNA for the CDR3: TGCGCCAGCAGCTTGGATAGTAGGGCTGGCCAGGTCTACGAGCAGTACTTC. The chain couples TRBV5-1 to TRBJ2-7, with D hard to call. This CDR3 is built from 17 residues. The V gene lost 0 bases and the J gene lost 3 bases, with 19 bases spanning the gap. Germline CDR1 reads SGHRS; CDR2 reads YFSETQ. Filled out from reference TRBV5-1 and TRBJ2-7, the complete variable domain reads KAGVTQTPRYLIKTRGQQVTLSCSPISGHRSVSWYQQTPGQGLQFLFEYFSETQRNKGNFPGRFSGRQFSNSRSEMNVSTLELGDSALYLCASSLDSRAGQVYEQYFGPGTRLTVT.

This clone showed up many times. V usage is TRBV11-1 and J usage is TRBJ1-1; 8 bases agree with TRBD1. The CDR3 contains 14 residues. Germline V gene lookup returns CDR1 SGHAT and CDR2 FQDESV (reference sequence). V shed 4 bases, J shed 11 bases, and the junction held 12 bases outside the gene matches. The CDR3 DNA follows: TGTGCCAGCAGCTCGGGCGTGCAGGGGGCAACGGCTTTCTTT. It specifies CASSSGVQGATAFF.

This clone has at least ten counts. The gene calls are TRBV4-1 and TRBJ1-2; D uncertain. V was pared by 1 base and J by 5 bases, with 5 bases between. CDR1 and CDR2 (germline): MGHRA, YSYEKL. This CDR3 contains 12 residues. CDR3 protein: CASSQATYGYTF. In DNA, the CDR3 is TGCGCCAGCAGCCAAGCGACTTATGGCTACACCTTC.